These 30 T cell receptor beta chains were all obtained from the same sample, sequenced in a study of metastatic and nonmetastatic thyroid tumors. Patients underwent thyroid surgery, and none had received any treatment before it. TCRdb re-called the PCR reads through MiXCR. The repertoire has around 25,000 clones, around 14% of them found once; the top ten carry 2.5% to 3.5%. The sample taken for sequencing was blood. These receptor sequences come from a female donor with papillary thyroid cancer or a benign thyroid nodule (not recorded which). Some clones in this sample may be carry-over from other donors' samples.

This clone was recorded at least ten times. The V call is TRBV27, the J call TRBJ1-2; D uncertain. The germline CDR1 and CDR2 sequences are MNHEY and SMNVEV (reference sequence). Trimming pared 5 bases from V and 5 bases from J, leaving 18 bases between. The CDR3 runs 15 residues. As DNA, the CDR3 is TGTGCCAGCAGTCCGGCGGACCCACTTCCATATGGCTACACCTTC. Translation: CASSPADPLPYGYTF.

This clone came up many times. J is TRBJ2-7 and V is TRBV27; D is unclear. Trimming removed 5 bases at V and 3 bases at J, with 11 bases between. The CDR3 is 13 amino acids. The germline V gene has CDR1 MNHEY and CDR2 SMNVEV (reference sequence). CDR3 DNA: TGTGCCAGCAGTCCTCAGGAAAGCTACGAGCAGTACTTC. Translated: CASSPQESYEQYF.

This clone was seen many times. The J gene is TRBJ1-5, the V gene TRBV10-3; 7 bases map to TRBD1. The CDR3 loop spans 15 amino acids. Germline CDR1 and CDR2: ENHRY and SYGVKD. With V trimmed by 0 bases and J by 7 bases, 6 bases remained unmatched. The DNA of the CDR3 is TGTGCCATCAGTGAGTCCGGTCCAGGGGGGCAGCCCCAGCATTTT. Translating gives CAISESGPGGQPQHF.

This clone came up many times. The chain recombines TRBV30 with TRBJ1-2; D is perhaps TRBD1 (6 bases). This CDR3 is 14 amino acids long. V was clipped by 7 bases and J by 2 bases, with 17 bases between them. Germline lookup yields CDR1 GTSNPN and CDR2 SVGIG (reference sequence). The CDR3 nucleotides are TGTGCCTATACAGGGCACAGAAGAAACTATGGCTACACCTTC. Amino acid sequence: CAYTGHRRNYGYTF.

The chain recombines TRBV6-2 or TRBV6-3 with TRBJ2-1, with 8 bases aligning to TRBD2. Losses at the gene ends were 6 bases for V and 14 bases for J; bases not matched to a gene: 12. Germline-derived CDR1 and CDR2 are MNHEY and SVGEGT. The CDR3 is 13 amino acids. CDR3 residues: CASSTTASGQKFF. For the CDR3, the DNA is TGTGCCAGCAGCACCACAGCTAGCGGGCAAAAGTTCTTC.

This sequence joins TRBV11-1 and TRBJ2-3, with D tentatively TRBD1 (6 bases). Germline CDR1 reads SGHAT; CDR2 reads FQDESV (reference sequence). Between the trimmed V and J ends, which lost 4 bases and 2 bases, there was a span of 19 bases. This CDR3 is built from 17 residues. CDR3 bases: TGTGCCAGCAGCTCACATGGGGGACATGGGAACACAGATACGCAGTATTTT. Its protein is CASSSHGGHGNTDTQYF.

For this clone: With a much larger clone just one base away, this may be a read error. The rearrangement links TRBV7-7 to TRBJ2-2, with 8 bases that match TRBD1. Germline assignment: CDR1 SSHAT and CDR2 FNYEAQ (reference sequence). CDR3 length equals 14 residues. As DNA, the CDR3 is TGTGCTAGCATCGTGACAGGGGCCCCCGGGGAGCTGTTTTTT. As protein: CASIVTGAPGELFF.

This clone is termed medium-sized. The chain uses TRBV7-2 and TRBJ2-7; 7 bases line up with TRBD2. In germline, CDR1 is SGHTA, CDR2 FQGNSA. V lost 6 bases and J lost 0; bases outside the gene matches: 8. This CDR3 comprises 15 residues. The chain's CDR3 is CASRLATGGSYEQYF. The CDR3 DNA is TGTGCCAGCAGGCTAGCAACGGGAGGCTCCTACGAGCAGTACTTC.

V usage is TRBV5-1 and J usage is TRBJ2-1; tentatively, D is TRBD1 (6 bases). The germline gives CDR1 SGHRS, CDR2 YFSETQ. V lost 3 bases to trimming and J lost 7 bases, with 14 bases between them. The CDR3 contains 14 residues. The CDR3: CASSSEWGRNEQFF. The CDR3 nucleotides are TGCGCCAGCAGCTCCGAATGGGGGCGAAATGAGCAGTTCTTC.

The chain joins TRBV28 to TRBJ2-7; 12 nucleotides match TRBD1. Per germline, CDR1 MDHEN and CDR2 SYDVKM. Trimming at V came to 6 bases and at J to 3 bases, leaving 9 bases not matched to a gene. The CDR3 runs 16 residues. The CDR3 nucleotides are TGTGCCAGCAGGCGGTCCGGGACAGGGGGCTTCTACGAGCAGTACTTC. Protein: CASRRSGTGGFYEQYF.

This clone was counted at least ten times. This may be a read error, as it is one base from a much larger clone. Other DNA sequences in the sample encode the same CDR3. The chain employs TRBV19 and TRBJ1-2; D is ambiguous. Germline lookup yields CDR1 LNHDA and CDR2 SQIVND (reference sequence). This CDR3 has 14 residues. V was cut by 1 base and J by 4 bases, with 10 bases left in between. The CDR3 bases are TGTGCCAGTAGTATAGCGCAGGCGCCCTATGGCTACACCTTC. Translation gives CASSIAQAPYGYTF.

A note on this clone: This may be a read error: a much more frequent sequence differs by one nucleotide. The chain is built from TRBV20-1 and TRBJ2-6, with unresolved D. The CDR3 is made up of 13 amino acids. Per germline, CDR1 DFQATT and CDR2 SNEGSKA (reference sequence). The CDR3 DNA is TGCATTGCTGTGCGCGCTGGGGCCAACGTCCTGACTTTC. Its translation: CIAVRAGANVLTF.

This clone is judged medium-sized (0.01 to 0.1%). The J gene is TRBJ2-7, the V gene TRBV3-1; D may be TRBD1 (7 bases). CDR1 is LGHDT, CDR2 YNNKEL, per germline (reference sequence). Trimming removed 4 bases at V and 9 bases at J, with 13 bases between. This CDR3 spans 12 amino acids. This CDR3 reads CASSRGTAMQYF. CDR3 in DNA: TGTGCCAGCAGCCGCGGGACAGCAATGCAGTACTTC.

This clone ranks as medium-sized (0.01 to 0.1%). This chain uses TRBV20-1 with TRBJ2-7; no reliable D call. The germline gives CDR1 DFQATT, CDR2 SNEGSKA (reference sequence). V lost 2 bases and J 3 bases, leaving 11 bases between the germline ends. There are 13 residues in the CDR3. The CDR3 nucleotides are TGCAGTGCTAGACCCCCCCAATACTACGAGCAGTACTTC. It is translated as CSARPPQYYEQYF.

At least ten counts were recorded for this clone. The rearrangement joins TRBV18 to TRBJ2-7; D might be TRBD1 or TRBD2, each matching 5 bases. The length of the CDR3 is 13 residues. Germline-derived CDR1 and CDR2 are KGHSH and LQKENI. Between the trimmed V and J ends, which lost 1 base and 3 bases, there was a span of 7 bases. CDR3 DNA sequence: TGTGCCAGCTCACCACGGGACCTCTACGAGCAGTACTTC. Translated: CASSPRDLYEQYF. The entire variable domain, with the rest obtained from reference TRBV18 and TRBJ2-7, is as follows: NAGVMQNPRHLVRRRGQEARLRCSPMKGHSHVYWYRQLPEEGLKFMVYLQKENIIDESGMPKERFSAEFPKEGPSILRIQQVVRGDSAAYFCASSPRDLYEQYFGPGTRLTVT.

The rearrangement joins TRBV20-1 to TRBJ2-1, with D perhaps matching TRBD2 (6 bases). Germline V gives CDR1 DFQATT, CDR2 SNEGSKA (reference sequence). Trimming took 2 bases from V and 4 from J, leaving 18 bases between them. The CDR3 totals 16 residues. The CDR3 DNA follows: TGCAGTGCTAGACGAAAGAGGAGGGAGTGGTACAATGAGCAGTTCTTC. It translates to CSARRKRREWYNEQFF.

Ten or more counts support this clone. The rearrangement links TRBV19 to TRBJ1-1; tentative D call: TRBD1 (6 bases). Per germline, CDR1 LNHDA and CDR2 SQIVND (reference sequence). There are 14 residues in the CDR3. Trimming pared 5 bases from V and 1 base from J, leaving 11 bases between. The CDR3 sequence is CASSPEQGNTEAFF. DNA for the CDR3: TGTGCCAGTAGTCCAGAACAGGGGAACACTGAAGCTTTCTTT. The entire variable domain, with the rest obtained from reference TRBV19 and TRBJ1-1, is as follows: DGGITQSPKYLFRKEGQNVTLSCEQNLNHDAMYWYRQDPGQGLRLIYYSQIVNDFQKGDIAEGYSVSREKKESFPLTVTSAQKNPTAFYLCASSPEQGNTEAFFGQGTRLTVV.

This clone appeared many times. This sequence joins TRBV19 and TRBJ2-7, with 11 positions matching TRBD2. The V segment lost 4 bases and the J segment 2 bases; nucleotides outside the gene matches: 4. The CDR3 extends over 15 amino acids. Germline CDR1 LNHDA, CDR2 SQIVND (reference sequence). CDR3 nucleotides: TGTGCCAGTAGTACCACTAGCGGGAGTCCCTACGAGCAGTACTTC. Protein: CASSTTSGSPYEQYF.

Ten or more counts support this clone. The rearrangement joins TRBV4-2 to TRBJ2-1; 10 bases map to TRBD2. Germline CDR1 LGHNA, CDR2 YNFKEQ. The CDR3 totals 17 residues. J gave up 4 bases and V 5 bases, and 11 bases lay outside the gene matches. As DNA, the CDR3 is TGTGCCAGCAGCAAGTATATAGCGGGAGGCGGGTACAATGAGCAGTTCTTC. Protein: CASSKYIAGGGYNEQFF.

At least ten counts were recorded for this clone. The chain recombines TRBV9 with TRBJ2-7; D is possibly TRBD1 (7 bases). The CDR3 consists of 15 residues. The V and J ends lost 0 bases and 8 bases respectively, with 18 bases between them. Looked up from germline, CDR1 is SGDLS and CDR2 is YYNGEE. CDR3 DNA: TGTGCCAGCAGCGTAGGGGGGGACAGCCCTATCAAGCAGTACTTC. Translated, it gives CASSVGGDSPIKQYF.

This clone was recorded many times. This sequence joins TRBV28 and TRBJ2-4, with D perhaps TRBD1 or TRBD2 (5 bases each). The germline V gene has CDR1 MDHEN and CDR2 SYDVKM. V was cut by 4 bases and J by 3 bases, with 16 bases left in between. This CDR3 contains 16 residues. CDR3 sequence reads: CASSSPRGVFKNIQYF. As DNA, the CDR3 is TGTGCCAGCAGTTCTCCCCGAGGGGTTTTCAAAAACATTCAGTACTTC.

The table lists this clone with many counts. This chain uses TRBV28 with TRBJ2-5; 9 nucleotides match TRBD1. CDR1 MDHEN and CDR2 SYDVKM come from the germline V gene. The CDR3 runs to 15 residues. The junction had 10 bases not matched to a gene; V was cut back by 6 bases and J by 5 bases. This chain's CDR3 is CASRTGTGSEETQYF. The CDR3, as DNA: TGTGCCAGCAGGACCGGGACAGGGAGTGAGGAGACCCAGTACTTC. The entire variable domain, with the rest obtained from reference TRBV28 and TRBJ2-5, is as follows: DVKVTQSSRYLVKRTGEKVFLECVQDMDHENMFWYRQDPGLGLRLIYFSYDVKMKEKGDIPEGYSVSREKKERFSLILESASTNQTSMYLCASRTGTGSEETQYFGPGTRLLVL.

This clone was found many times. CDR3 protein: CASSYLDREEKLFF. The CDR3 nucleotides read TGTGCCAGCAGTTACTTGGACAGGGAGGAAAAACTGTTTTTT. The genes are TRBV6-5 and TRBJ1-4, with TRBD1 matching 8 bases. This CDR3 spans 14 amino acids. V lost 1 base and J lost 8; bases outside the gene matches: 3. Germline CDR1 and CDR2: MNHEY and SVGAGI.

This clone has a count of ten or more. This chain connects TRBV5-1 to TRBJ1-1; 7 bases fit TRBD1. Germline V gene data show CDR1 as SGHRS and CDR2 as YFSETQ. V lost 0 bases, J lost 0 bases, and 5 bases stayed unmatched. CDR3 length: 16 amino acids. The CDR3 DNA sequence: TGCGCCAGCAGCTTGGACCCGGGACAGATGAACACTGAAGCTTTCTTT. Translating gives CASSLDPGQMNTEAFF.

This rearrangement joins TRBV28 to TRBJ1-1, with 8 bases lining up with TRBD1. Germline V CDR1 and CDR2: MDHEN, SYDVKM. With 7 bases clipped from V and 4 bases from J, the junction kept 11 bases outside the gene matches. This CDR3 is 15 amino acids long. Written as DNA, the CDR3 is TGTGCCAGCATTCTTTCGACAGGGGTGGTCACTGAAGCTTTCTTT. Protein sequence: CASILSTGVVTEAFF.

This chain joins TRBV3-1 and TRBJ2-7; D is unclear. CDR1 LGHDT and CDR2 YNNKEL come from the germline V gene (reference sequence). Trimming took off 3 bases at V and 10 bases at J, with 19 bases between the two ends. The CDR3 length is 14 residues. The CDR3: CASSQRRTPSDQYF. The CDR3 nucleotides are TGTGCCAGCAGCCAGAGGCGGACCCCCTCCGATCAGTACTTC.

The rearrangement joins TRBV27 to TRBJ1-1, with D maybe TRBD1 (5 bases). CDR1 and CDR2 from the germline V gene are MNHEY and SMNVEV (reference sequence). This CDR3 comprises 17 residues. V gave up 6 bases and J gave up 6 bases, with 26 bases separating them. CDR3 sequence reads: CASSLPQCSGGIAEAFF. CDR3 DNA sequence: TGTGCCAGCAGCCTCCCCCAGTGTAGCGGGGGGATAGCTGAAGCTTTCTTT.

The table lists this clone with many counts. V usage is TRBV12-3 or TRBV12-4 and J usage is TRBJ1-5; perhaps TRBD1 as D (6 bases). This CDR3 is built from 13 residues. With 4 bases removed from V and 10 bases from J, the gap between germline ends came to 14 bases. CDR3 bases: TGTGCCAGCAGTTCGAATACAGGGTACCCCCAGCATTTT. Its translation is CASSSNTGYPQHF.

This clone was recorded many times. V is TRBV12-3 or TRBV12-4 and J is TRBJ1-2; possibly TRBD1 for D (6 bases). CDR3 length: 14 amino acids. The V gene lost 6 bases and the J gene lost 2 bases, with 13 bases spanning the gap. This CDR3 reads CASSSTDRNYGYTF. DNA of the CDR3: TGTGCCAGCAGCTCTACTGACAGGAACTATGGCTACACCTTC.

This clone was seen a handful of times. The germline gene is not matched at one end of the junction; a read error may be the cause. The chain links TRBV6-2 or TRBV6-3 to TRBJ2-5; the match to TRBD1 covers 9 bases. In germline, CDR1 is MNHEY, CDR2 SVGEGT. The CDR3 has 16 amino acids. Here the CDR3 reads CASSYSRTGDQDTHYF. The CDR3, as DNA: TGTGCCAGCAGTTACTCGAGGACAGGGGACCAAGATACCCATTACTTC.